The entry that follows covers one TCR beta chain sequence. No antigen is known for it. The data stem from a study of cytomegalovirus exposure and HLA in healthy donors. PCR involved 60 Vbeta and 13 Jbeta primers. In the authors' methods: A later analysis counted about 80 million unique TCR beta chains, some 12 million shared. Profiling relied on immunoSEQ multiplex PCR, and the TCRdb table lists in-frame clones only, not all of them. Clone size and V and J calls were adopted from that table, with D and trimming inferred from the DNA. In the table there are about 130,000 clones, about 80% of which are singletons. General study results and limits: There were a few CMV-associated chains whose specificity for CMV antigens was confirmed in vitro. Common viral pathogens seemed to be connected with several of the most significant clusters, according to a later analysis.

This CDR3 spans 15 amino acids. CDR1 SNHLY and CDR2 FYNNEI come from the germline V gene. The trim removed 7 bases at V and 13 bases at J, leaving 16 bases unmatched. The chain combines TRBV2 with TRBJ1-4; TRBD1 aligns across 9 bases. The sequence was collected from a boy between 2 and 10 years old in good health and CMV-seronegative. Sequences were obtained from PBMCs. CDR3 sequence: CASTIRDREPSVLFF. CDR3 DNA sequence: TGTGCCAGCACTATCCGGGACAGGGAACCCTCGGTACTGTTTTTT.